This T cell receptor (beta chain) was sequenced for a study of cytomegalovirus exposure and HLA in healthy donors (dated by TCRdb to between 2016 and 2019). In the study overall: An earlier analysis of approximately 590 of the donors reported roughly 270 Gb of sequence data and 120 million or so unique TCR beta sequences from 150 million to 200 million T cells. Because of strong linkage in the cohort, roughly five DR-DQ haplotypes were treated as single units for association and clustering. All discovery cohort repertoires had been generated on a single sequencing platform. In an earlier analysis of more than 550 of the donors, high-throughput TCR beta sequencing was used to judge whether each TCR beta V gene segment behaved as functional or pseudogenic. The later analysis used no new phenotypic data to find candidate immune exposures, relying instead on TCR beta sequences and their occurrence across donors. In a later analysis, previously published TCR beta repertoires from about 640 donors were re-analyzed and high-resolution HLA genotyping was added so that TCR occurrence patterns could be studied. Of the roughly 410 genotyped donors, 81% were placed in the genetic ancestry cluster associated with self-reported Caucasian donors. The study profiled the T cell repertoires of more than 500 subjects by immunosequencing and related them to cytomegalovirus serostatus. Among about 360 genotyped donors of the cohort, an average of about 240,000 unique TCR beta nucleotide sequences were sequenced per donor, 15% to 20% of them non-productive. A separate validation cohort of 100 to 150 different subjects was used in addition to the approximately 640-subject first cohort. A later genetic analysis took genome-wide SNP genotypes for 398 of the 666 donors and used that subset as a discovery cohort. Typing coverage varied by locus: roughly 620-640 donors for A, B, C, DRB1 and DQB1; approximately 560 for DQA1; about 570 for DPA1; roughly 470 for DPB1. High-throughput TCR immunosequencing, statistical association of individual TCRs with disease status, and machine learning were combined to predict cytomegalovirus infection status. Approximately 300 gigabases of sequencing data and 70 million to 95 million unique TCR sequences made up an early release that covered around 640 HLA-typed donors. The study was designed to test whether signatures of past pathogen exposure could be identified by cataloging public T cell receptors. HLA typing included class I and class II loci at four-digit resolution. Donor age, sex, ethnicity and CMV serostatus were compiled together with the repertoire data.

Libraries were constructed by the immunoSEQ multiplex PCR assay. For the multiplex PCR, a mixture combining 60 forward primers for TCR Vbeta segments and 13 reverse primers for TCR Jbeta segments was used. Amplification of the CDR3 region of rearranged TCR beta genes was performed with a multiplex PCR assay on genomic DNA. Amplified TCR beta libraries were sequenced as 87-base-pair reads on the Illumina HiSeq System. The paper's data handling went like this. Across the 666 repertoires, a later analysis counted around 80 million unique TCR beta chains, around 11 million of which were shared by at least two donors. Raw reads were error-corrected and collapsed into unique sequences with a nearest-neighbor algorithm that merged closely related sequences to remove PCR and sequencing errors. V, D and J gene segments were assigned by aligning CDR3 sequences to IMGT reference sequences. For a sequence to be retained, at least a six-nucleotide match to both a V gene segment and a J gene segment was required. A rearrangement was called productive if the CDR3 had no stop codons and remained in frame with V and J, and every other rearrangement was called non-productive. CDR3 was defined according to IMGT convention as the region running from the second conserved V-encoded cysteine to the conserved J-encoded phenylalanine. The earlier analysis of about 640 of the donors excluded any sequence lacking an unambiguous match to a single V gene segment. An earlier analysis of some 500 of the donors classified V segments as functional when productive rearrangements were above 56.7% and as segregating when the standard deviation between donors was above 5%. A statistical classification framework was developed to diagnose cytomegalovirus status using the catalog of TCR beta chain sequences. V and J gene assignment, in a later analysis, came from comparing TCR nucleotide sequences with IMGT/GENE-DB human TR gene sequences. Using the TCRdist pipeline, a later analysis assigned CDR3 sequences along with most-parsimonious VDJ recombination scenarios. In a later analysis, every TCR beta chain was defined by the combination of its CDR3 amino acid sequence and its V-gene family, and reads without a unique V-gene family were dropped. To address suspected cross-contamination and a sequencing artifact, a later analysis removed around 600 highly shared, low-generation-probability nucleotide sequences. For each public chain, a later analysis derived a clonal expansion index from normalized ranks of inferred template counts within each repertoire. In a later analysis, generation probabilities were computed using a VDJ recombination model fitted to out-of-frame rearrangements, and the results were checked against IGoR. A later analysis scored TCR-TCR, TCR-HLA and TCR-CMV co-occurrence with hypergeometric tests, applying a repertoire-size bias correction to TCR pairs. To estimate false discovery rates, a later analysis permuted the HLA or CMV assignments 20 times. A later analysis grouped co-occurring TCRs with DBSCAN, adding TCRdist sequence similarity when clustering within HLA-allele-positive subsets. For co-occurrence clustering, repertoires with fewer than 30,000 or more than 120,000 public chains were excluded, along with roughly five repertoires with anomalous nucleotide sharing. Entries here come from immuneACCESS through TCRdb and include only in-frame sequences with V and J called. Some clones fail to appear in such tables; in the studies checked, an unresolved V gene covers under half of the shortfall, and the cause of the remainder is unknown. Clone size and the V and J calls come from that table; the DNA yielded D and trimming. This sample's listing comprises tens of thousands of clones. Approximately 4.5% of the sample is taken by the ten largest.

A note on this clone: No cognate antigen has been identified for it.

The investigation overall reported the following: Because the 87-base-pair reads could not distinguish some IMGT-functional V segments, including TRBV6-2 and TRBV6-3, those segments were excluded. In a later analysis, some 18,000 TCR beta sequences were associated with specific HLA alleles at a false discovery rate of 0.05. Cytomegalovirus status was reported to be diagnosed by the classifier with high specificity and sensitivity in both the original and validation cohorts. Linkage disequilibrium might explain the correlated functional status among segregating V segments, but an unknown experimental factor could not be ruled out. Only TCR beta chains were sequenced in this cohort, and the absence of alpha or paired-chain data limited detectable features. A later analysis found that HLA-associated TCR beta chains were more clonally expanded and had lower generation probabilities than equally common non-associated chains. According to a later analysis, parvovirus B19, influenza, CMV and Epstein-Barr virus appeared linked to several top co-occurrence clusters. Most TCR sequences were observed very rarely across donors, whereas some public TCRs were present in many individuals. A cluster of highly shared sequence variants was judged likely to be a technical artifact of the sequencing pipeline. Assigning TCR associations to individual alleles was difficult when HLA alleles, especially DR and DQ, strongly co-occurred. A further reported finding was that TCR beta sequences accurately predicted the HLA-A and HLA-B alleles for most subjects in the first cohort. Because some donors lacked HLA typing at each locus, the association tests relied only on the typed subset. A later analysis found that TCR association rates varied across HLA loci, with DRB1 alleles showing the most associated TCRs and HLA-C alleles the fewest. Broadly in line with IMGT annotations, most TCR beta V segments showed up in productive rearrangements about 87% or about 30% of the time in an earlier analysis of about 500 of the donors. The presence/absence analyses assumed that sequencing depth was roughly uniform across donors, and that assumption may not be true. An association between a missense DCLRE1C variant and V-gene and J-gene trimming of TCR beta chains was found in a later genetic analysis and replicated in an independent cohort. According to the authors, the approach could potentially be generalized to other disease states and immunological phenotypes. Because counts were too low, more than 15 rarely observed V segments, including chromosome 9 orphons, were excluded from the earlier analysis of 587 of the donors. Immune exposure information for the cohort was limited to CMV serostatus. In a later genetic analysis, fewer N-insertions in productive TCRs were reported among donors in an Asian-associated ancestry cluster than the approximately 670-donor mean. The study listed approximately 150 TCR beta chains as associated with cytomegalovirus. In a later analysis, most CMV-associated TCR beta chains were found to appear HLA-restricted, with HLA associations seemingly driven largely by CMV exposure. In vitro tests confirmed that a few of the cytomegalovirus-associated TCR beta chains recognize cytomegalovirus antigens.

The cohort consisted of 600 to 700 healthy bone marrow donors. All cohort members were sampled while nominally healthy, although unrecorded immune exposures were likely present. The donor tested CMV seropositive, placing the donor among the approximately 290 seropositive members of the cohort. Each donor provided a peripheral blood sample, and peripheral blood mononuclear cells were used for TCR beta sequencing. The Qiagen DNeasy Blood Extraction Kit was used to extract genomic DNA from the blood cell samples. V sheds 2 bases and J sheds 4 bases, leaving 14 bases between their ends. The CDR3 runs 15 amino acids, cysteine and phenylalanine included. The retained sequence is limited to the CDR3, 45 bases, with the frame set at the first base. Reading the germline V gene gives CDR1 SGHTA and CDR2 FQGNSA.

Recombination linked TRBV7-2 to TRBJ1-2; TRBD1 is a weak D gene call, 6 bases matching. The TCR sequence derives from a woman in her 40s in good health and CMV-seropositive. Sequencing was carried out using PBMCs. CDR3 loop: CASSLTPGESYGYTF. The DNA sequence is TGTGCCAGCAGCTTAACCCCAGGGGAAAGCTATGGCTACACCTTC.